Sequencing of this T cell receptor beta chain was carried out in a study of T cell responses to AZD1222 COVID-19 vaccine. General study points: Possibly, clonal diversity was underestimated; donors were largely white British and included more females.

Trimming removed 0 bases from V and 7 bases from J, with 10 bases in between. Germline V gene data show CDR1 as MNHNY and CDR2 as SVGAGI (reference sequence). This CDR3 region has 15 residues. In regard to this clone: Its antigen remains unidentified.

Profiling relied on immunoSEQ multiplex PCR, and the TCRdb table lists in-frame clones only, not all of them. Of some 190,000 clones detected, more than 80% appear once; the ten largest clones hold about 6.9%. Sequencing used peripheral blood, obtained on day 0 of AZD1222 vaccination. The chain joins TRBV6-6 to TRBJ1-6; D gene uncertain. The source of this sequence is an adult in good health. CDR3: CASSYSDAGNSPLHF. The CDR3 DNA reads TGTGCCAGCAGTTACTCTGACGCGGGAAATTCACCCCTCCACTTT.